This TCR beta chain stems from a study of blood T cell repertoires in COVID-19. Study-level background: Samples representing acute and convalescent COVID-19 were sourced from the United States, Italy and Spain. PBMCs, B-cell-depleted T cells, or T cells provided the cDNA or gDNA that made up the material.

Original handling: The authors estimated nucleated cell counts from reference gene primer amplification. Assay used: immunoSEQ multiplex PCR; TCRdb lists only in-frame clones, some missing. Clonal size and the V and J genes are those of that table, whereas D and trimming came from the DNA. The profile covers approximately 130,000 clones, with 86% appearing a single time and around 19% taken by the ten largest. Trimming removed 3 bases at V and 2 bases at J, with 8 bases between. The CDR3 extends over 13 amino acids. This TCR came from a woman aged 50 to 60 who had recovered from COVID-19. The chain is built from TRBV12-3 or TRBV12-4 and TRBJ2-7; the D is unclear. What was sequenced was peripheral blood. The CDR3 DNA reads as TGTGCCAGCAGTTTGGGCTCCCCCTACGAGCAGTACTTC. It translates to CASSLGSPYEQYF.